The source of this TCR beta chain is a study of blood T cell repertoires in COVID-19. The CDR3 totals 19 residues. CDR1 and CDR2 (germline): LNHNV, YYDKDF (reference sequence). The V end was cut by 0 bases, the J end by 0 bases, with 18 bases between. TCRdb's table, derived via immunoSEQ multiplex PCR, lists solely in-frame clones and lacks some. This table has about 200,000 clones, around nine tenths appearing once. The chain has TRBV15 and TRBJ2-1; D not resolved. Input material: peripheral blood. This receptor was identified in a middle-aged woman with acute or convalescent COVID-19. The DNA for the CDR3 is TGTGCCACCAGCAGAGATCAAGACACGATAACCTACTCCTACAATGAGCAGTTCTTC. Translated, it gives CATSRDQDTITYSYNEQFF.